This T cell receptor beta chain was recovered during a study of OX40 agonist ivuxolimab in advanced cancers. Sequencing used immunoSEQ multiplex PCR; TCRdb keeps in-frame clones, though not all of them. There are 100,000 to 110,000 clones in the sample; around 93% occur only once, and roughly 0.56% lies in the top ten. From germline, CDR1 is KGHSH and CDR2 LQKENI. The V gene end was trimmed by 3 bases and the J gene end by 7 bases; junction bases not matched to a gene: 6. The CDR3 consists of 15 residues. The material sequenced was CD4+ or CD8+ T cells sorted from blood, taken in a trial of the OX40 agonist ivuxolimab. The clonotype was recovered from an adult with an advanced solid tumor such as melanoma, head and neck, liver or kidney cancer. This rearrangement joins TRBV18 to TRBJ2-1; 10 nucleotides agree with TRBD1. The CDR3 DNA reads TGTGCCAGCTCACCGGCGACAGGGGGCTCTAATGAGCAGTTCTTC. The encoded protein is CASSPATGGSNEQFF.